This T cell receptor (beta chain) originates from a study of blood T cell repertoires in COVID-19. Method: immunoSEQ multiplex PCR; TCRdb's copy keeps in-frame clones and lacks some. The data show 300,000 to 350,000 clones, around 91% seen once. The sample was PBMCs or T cells enriched from blood (not recorded which). The receptor comes from a woman under 30 with acute COVID-19.

CDR3 nucleotides: TGTGCCAGCAGTTTATTGGCAGGGGGCGGATATGGCTACACCTTC. Protein: CASSLLAGGGYGYTF. The chain combines TRBV28 with TRBJ1-2; 8 bases are a match to TRBD1. V was pared by 1 base and J by 5 bases, with 6 bases of the junction left unmatched. The CDR3 loop spans 15 amino acids. CDR1 is MDHEN and CDR2 is SYDVKM in the germline V gene.